The 5 T cell receptor beta chains reported below all come from one sample, sequenced in a study of shared clonotypes between healthy human individuals. Using immunoSEQ multiplex PCR, the repertoire was profiled, and TCRdb retains in-frame clones only, with some absent. The sample includes millions of clones, 85% to 95% of them seen just once. The specimen was naive CD4+ T cells sorted from blood. Sample subset: CD45RA+ positively selected. These receptors all come from a man aged 18 to 30 in good health.

The chain carries TRBV29-1 and TRBJ2-7; TRBD2 matches 8 bases. Germline loops: CDR1 SQVTM, CDR2 ANQGSEA. The CDR3 runs 14 residues. Trimming cost V 7 bases and J 2 bases; bases outside gene matches: 10. The CDR3 loop is CSAQRGRPPYEQYF. CDR3 in DNA: TGCAGCGCCCAGCGGGGGAGGCCGCCCTACGAGCAGTACTTC.

V and J are TRBV10-3 and TRBJ1-5; D perhaps matches TRBD1 (5 bases). This CDR3 comprises 16 residues. Germline V gene sequence: CDR1 ENHRY, CDR2 SYGVKD. The V gene lost 4 bases and the J gene lost 3 bases, with 16 bases spanning the gap. The CDR3 bases are TGTGCCATCAGTGTCGGCGCAGGGTCCTCCAATCAGCCCCAGCATTTT. As protein: CAISVGAGSSNQPQHF.

This clone appeared a single time. The gene calls are TRBV6-1 and TRBJ2-5; TRBD2 agrees at 7 bases. Trimming cost V 2 bases and J 4 bases; bases outside gene matches: 7. Germline V gives CDR1 MNHNS, CDR2 SASEGT. The CDR3 extends over 15 amino acids. In DNA form, the CDR3 reads TGTGCCAGCAGTGAAACAACTAGCGTGCGAGAGACCCAGTACTTC. This gives the protein CASSETTSVRETQYF.

This clone occurred a few times. A much bigger clone sits one base away, suggesting this may be a read error. Other DNA sequences of this sample code for an identical CDR3. The chain uses TRBV28 and TRBJ2-7; D remains ambiguous. Germline assignment: CDR1 MDHEN and CDR2 SYDVKM. The CDR3 is 11 amino acids. Deletions cut 6 bases from V and 2 bases from J, with 5 bases between. The CDR3 DNA is TGTGCCAGCAGCTCCCCCTACGAGCAGTACTTC. This codes for CASSSPYEQYF.

The chain recombines TRBV4-3 with TRBJ2-7, with 7 bases identical to TRBD1. Trimming at V came to 4 bases and at J to 2 bases, leaving 5 bases not matched to a gene. Germline V lookup: CDR1 LGHNA, CDR2 YSLEER. The CDR3 covers 14 residues. CDR3 sequence reads: CASSPAGTAYEQYF. The CDR3 region has the DNA TGCGCCAGCAGCCCTGCCGGGACAGCCTACGAGCAGTACTTC.